The T cell receptor (beta chain) described here comes from a study of blood T cell repertoires in COVID-19. The overall study: Spain, Italy and the United States supplied samples that represented acute and convalescent COVID-19.

CDR1 and CDR2 (germline): SGHNT, YENEEA. The V and J ends lost 2 bases and 0 bases respectively, with 11 bases between them. CDR3 length: 15 amino acids. Study processing details: Amplifying reference gene primers gave estimates of nucleated cell counts. TCRdb's table, derived via immunoSEQ multiplex PCR, lists solely in-frame clones and lacks some. V and J calls and clone size come straight from that table; D and trimming were deduced from the DNA. This sample yields 150,000 or so clones, of which roughly 80% are seen a single time; about 5.3% belongs to the top ten. Clinical history as reported by participants underpinned cohort assignment.

This TCR derives from a woman aged 40 to 50 with acute COVID-19. Sequencing was done on a sample of PBMCs or T cells enriched from blood (not recorded which). The chain has TRBV11-3 and TRBJ2-7; the D gene is possibly TRBD1 (5 bases). CDR3 in amino acids: CASSLWSGHSYEQYF. The CDR3 region has the DNA TGTGCCAGCAGCTTATGGTCAGGGCACTCCTACGAGCAGTACTTC.